This TCR beta chain was recovered during a study of shared clonotypes between healthy human individuals. Germline lookup yields CDR1 SGHTA and CDR2 FQGNSA. CDR3 size: 15 residues. Trimming took 5 bases from V and 6 from J, leaving 16 bases between them. Using immunoSEQ multiplex PCR, the repertoire was profiled, and TCRdb retains in-frame clones only, with some absent. The top ten clones hold 0.35% to 0.45% of a sample with 2.3 million or so clones, approximately 95% of them seen once. The specimen was naive CD4+ T cells from PBMCs. Described subset: CD45RA+ positively selected. V and J are TRBV7-2 and TRBJ2-2, with D uncertain. The clonotype originates from a young man in good health. Some clones in this sample may be carry-over from other donors' samples. CDR3 loop: CASSPRVATPGELFF. CDR3 coding DNA: TGTGCCAGCAGCCCCCGTGTGGCTACTCCCGGGGAGCTGTTTTTT.